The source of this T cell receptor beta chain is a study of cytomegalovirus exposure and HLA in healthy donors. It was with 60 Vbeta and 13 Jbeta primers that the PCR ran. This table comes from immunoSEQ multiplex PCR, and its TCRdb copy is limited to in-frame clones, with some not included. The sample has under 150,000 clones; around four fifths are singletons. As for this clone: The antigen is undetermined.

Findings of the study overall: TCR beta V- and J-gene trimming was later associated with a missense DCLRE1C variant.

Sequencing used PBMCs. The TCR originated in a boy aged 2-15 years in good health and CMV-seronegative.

The CDR3 sequence: CASSKAYKGRHNEAFF. DNA for the CDR3: TGTGCCAGCAGCAAAGCATATAAAGGGAGGCATAATGAAGCTTTCTTT. The chain carries TRBV21-1 and TRBJ1-1. TRBV21-1 corresponds to a pseudogene. CDR3 length: 16 amino acids.